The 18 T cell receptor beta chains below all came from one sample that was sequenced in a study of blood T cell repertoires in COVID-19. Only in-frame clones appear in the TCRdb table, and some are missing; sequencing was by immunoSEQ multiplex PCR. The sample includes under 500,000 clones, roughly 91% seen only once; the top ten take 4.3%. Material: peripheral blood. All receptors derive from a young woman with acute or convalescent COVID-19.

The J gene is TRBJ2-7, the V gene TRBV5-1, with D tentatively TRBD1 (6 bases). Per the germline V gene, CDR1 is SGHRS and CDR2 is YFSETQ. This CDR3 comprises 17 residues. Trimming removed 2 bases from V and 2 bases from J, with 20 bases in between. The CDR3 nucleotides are TGCGCCAGCAGCTTCGATAACAGGGACAAATTTACCTACGAGCAGTACTTC. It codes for CASSFDNRDKFTYEQYF.

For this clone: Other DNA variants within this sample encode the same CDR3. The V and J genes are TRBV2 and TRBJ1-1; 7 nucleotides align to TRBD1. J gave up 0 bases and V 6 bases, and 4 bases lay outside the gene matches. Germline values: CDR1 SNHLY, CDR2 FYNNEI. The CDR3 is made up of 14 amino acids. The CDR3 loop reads CASSRQGMNTEAFF. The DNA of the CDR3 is TGTGCCAGCAGCCGACAGGGAATGAACACTGAAGCTTTCTTT.

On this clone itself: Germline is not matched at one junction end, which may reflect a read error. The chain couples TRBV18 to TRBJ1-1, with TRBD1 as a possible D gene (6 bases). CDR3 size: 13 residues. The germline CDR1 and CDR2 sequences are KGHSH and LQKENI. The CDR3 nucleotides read TGTGCCAGCTCACATGATCGGGACACAGAAGCTTTCTTT. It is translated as CASSHDRDTEAFF.

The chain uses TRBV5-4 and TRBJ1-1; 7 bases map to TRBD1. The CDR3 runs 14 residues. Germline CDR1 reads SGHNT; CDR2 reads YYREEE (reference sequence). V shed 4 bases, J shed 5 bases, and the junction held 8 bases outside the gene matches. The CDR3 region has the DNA TGTGCCAGCAGCCCGAGAGACAGGGTTACTGAAGCTTTCTTT. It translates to CASSPRDRVTEAFF.

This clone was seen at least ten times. As DNA, the CDR3 is TGTGCCAGCAGCGTAGCGGGACAGGGGGATTCGGCTTTCTTT. It is translated as CASSVAGQGDSAFF. The gene calls are TRBV9 and TRBJ1-1, with 11 bases aligning to TRBD1. V lost 0 bases to trimming and J lost 11 bases; unmatched junction nucleotides: 6. This CDR3 contains 14 residues. Looked up from germline, CDR1 is SGDLS and CDR2 is YYNGEE.

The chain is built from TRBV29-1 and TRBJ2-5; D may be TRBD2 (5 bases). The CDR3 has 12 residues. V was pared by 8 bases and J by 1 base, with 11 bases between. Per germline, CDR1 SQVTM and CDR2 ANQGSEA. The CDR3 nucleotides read TGCAGCCACAGAGGGTCCCAAGAGACCCAGTACTTC. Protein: CSHRGSQETQYF.

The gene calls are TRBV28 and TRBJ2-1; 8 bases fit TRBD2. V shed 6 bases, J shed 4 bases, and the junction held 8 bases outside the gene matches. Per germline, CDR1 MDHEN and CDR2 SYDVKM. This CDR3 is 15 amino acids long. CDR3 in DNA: TGTGCCAGCAGCCTTGGGGGACTAGTTTACAATGAGCAGTTCTTC. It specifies CASSLGGLVYNEQFF.

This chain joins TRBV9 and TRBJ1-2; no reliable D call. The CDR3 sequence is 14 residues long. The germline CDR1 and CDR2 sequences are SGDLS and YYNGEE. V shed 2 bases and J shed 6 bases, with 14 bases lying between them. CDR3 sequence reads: CASSVLPGDNGYTF. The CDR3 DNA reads TGTGCCAGCAGCGTTCTTCCGGGAGACAATGGCTACACCTTC.

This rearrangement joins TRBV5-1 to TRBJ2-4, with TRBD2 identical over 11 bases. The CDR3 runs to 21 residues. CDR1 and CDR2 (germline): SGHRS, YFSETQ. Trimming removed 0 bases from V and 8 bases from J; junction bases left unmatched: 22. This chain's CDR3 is CASSLGGSFRTSGRTVHIQYF. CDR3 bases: TGCGCCAGCAGCTTGGGTGGCTCCTTTAGGACTAGCGGGCGTACAGTGCACATTCAGTACTTC.

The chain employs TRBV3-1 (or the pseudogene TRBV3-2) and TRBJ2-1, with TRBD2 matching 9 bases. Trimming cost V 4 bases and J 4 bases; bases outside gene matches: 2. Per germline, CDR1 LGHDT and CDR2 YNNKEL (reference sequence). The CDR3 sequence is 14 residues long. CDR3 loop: CASSRAGGYNEQFF. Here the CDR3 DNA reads TGTGCCAGCAGCCGAGCGGGGGGATACAATGAGCAGTTCTTC.

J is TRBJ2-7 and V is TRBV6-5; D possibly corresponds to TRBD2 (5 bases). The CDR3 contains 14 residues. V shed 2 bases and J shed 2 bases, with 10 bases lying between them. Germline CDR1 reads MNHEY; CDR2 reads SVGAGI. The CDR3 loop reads CASSYNSEPYEQYF. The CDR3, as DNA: TGTGCCAGCAGTTACAATAGCGAGCCCTACGAGCAGTACTTC.

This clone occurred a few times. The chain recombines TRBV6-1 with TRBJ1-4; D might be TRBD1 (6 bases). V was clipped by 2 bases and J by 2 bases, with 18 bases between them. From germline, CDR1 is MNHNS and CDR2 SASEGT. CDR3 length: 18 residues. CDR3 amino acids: CASSEWGTKIGTNEKLFF. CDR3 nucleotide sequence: TGTGCCAGCAGTGAATGGGGGACAAAGATAGGTACTAATGAAAAACTGTTTTTT.

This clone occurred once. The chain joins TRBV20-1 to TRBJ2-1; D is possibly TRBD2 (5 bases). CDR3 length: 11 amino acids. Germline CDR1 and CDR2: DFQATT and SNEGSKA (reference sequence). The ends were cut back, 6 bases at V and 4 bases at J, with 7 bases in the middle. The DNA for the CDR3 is TGCAGTGCGGGAGTGTACAATGAGCAGTTCTTC. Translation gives CSAGVYNEQFF.

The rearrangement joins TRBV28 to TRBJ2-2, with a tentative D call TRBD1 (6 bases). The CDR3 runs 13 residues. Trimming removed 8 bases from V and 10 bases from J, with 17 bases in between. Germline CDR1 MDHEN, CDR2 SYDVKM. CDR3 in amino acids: CASYRVQGLELFF. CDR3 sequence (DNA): TGTGCCAGCTACAGGGTTCAAGGTTTGGAGCTGTTTTTT.

This chain's CDR3 is CASSLYRANTGELFF. CDR3 in DNA: TGTGCCAGCAGTTTGTACAGGGCGAACACCGGGGAGCTGTTTTTT. The chain is built from TRBV28 and TRBJ2-2, with D maybe TRBD1 (6 bases). V lost 3 bases and J 0 bases, leaving 8 bases between the germline ends. In germline, CDR1 is MDHEN, CDR2 SYDVKM. This CDR3 comprises 15 residues.

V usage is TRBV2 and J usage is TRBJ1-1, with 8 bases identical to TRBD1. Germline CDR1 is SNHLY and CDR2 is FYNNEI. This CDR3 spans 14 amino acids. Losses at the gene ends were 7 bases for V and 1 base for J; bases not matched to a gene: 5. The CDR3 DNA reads TGTGCCAGCATCGGACAGGGCAGGAACACTGAAGCTTTCTTT. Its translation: CASIGQGRNTEAFF.

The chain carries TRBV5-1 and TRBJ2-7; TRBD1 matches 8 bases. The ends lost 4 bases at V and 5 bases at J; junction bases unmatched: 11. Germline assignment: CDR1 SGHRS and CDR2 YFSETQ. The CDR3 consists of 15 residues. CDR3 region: CASSRLDRALDEQYF. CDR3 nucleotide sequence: TGCGCCAGCAGCCGGCTGGACAGGGCATTGGACGAGCAGTACTTC.

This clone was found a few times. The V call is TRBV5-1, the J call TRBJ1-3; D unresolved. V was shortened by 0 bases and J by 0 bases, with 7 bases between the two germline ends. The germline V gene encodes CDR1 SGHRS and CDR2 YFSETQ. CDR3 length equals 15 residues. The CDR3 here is CASSLGGRSGNTIYF. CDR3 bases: TGCGCCAGCAGCTTGGGCGGGCGCTCTGGAAACACCATATATTTT. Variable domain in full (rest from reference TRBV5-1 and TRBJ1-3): KAGVTQTPRYLIKTRGQQVTLSCSPISGHRSVSWYQQTPGQGLQFLFEYFSETQRNKGNFPGRFSGRQFSNSRSEMNVSTLELGDSALYLCASSLGGRSGNTIYFGEGSWLTVV.